The 7 T cell receptor beta chains in this list originate from one sample, sequenced in a study of T-cell reconstitution after alpha-beta-depleted transplantation in children. TCRbeta library construction was performed incorporating unique molecular identifiers. TCRdb ran MiXCR on the PCR reads and lists one entry per CDR3 protein. The sample records hundreds of thousands of distinct CDR3 sequences, about 12% being singletons. The source was PBMCs, collected before TCRalphabeta/CD19-depleted stem cell transplant. These receptors originate from a girl aged 2 to 10 with congenital amegakaryocytic thrombocytopenia, due to receive a stem cell transplant.

The V call is TRBV15, the J call TRBJ2-2, with 8 bases fitting TRBD2. Germline lookup yields CDR1 LNHNV and CDR2 YYDKDF (reference sequence). V shed 5 bases, J shed 1 base, and the junction held 12 bases outside the gene matches. CDR3 length: 18 residues. Here the CDR3 reads CATSRQPIAGLNTGELFF. CDR3 sequence (DNA): TGTGCCACCAGCCGCCAACCCATAGCGGGACTGAACACCGGGGAGCTGTTTTTT.

A few counts support this clonotype. The chain uses TRBV12-3 or TRBV12-4 and TRBJ2-1, with 7 positions matching TRBD2. With V trimmed by 5 bases and J by 7 bases, 11 bases remained unmatched. The CDR3 is 15 residues long. DNA for the CDR3: TGTGCCAGCAGTCCATCGGGTCTAGCGGTGAATGAGCAGTTCTTC. Protein product: CASSPSGLAVNEQFF.

This clonotype was counted ten times or more. The rearrangement uses TRBV5-1 and TRBJ1-2; no reliable D call. In germline, CDR1 is SGHRS, CDR2 YFSETQ. The CDR3 length is 15 residues. V gave up 4 bases and J gave up 6 bases, with 19 bases separating them. In DNA form, the CDR3 reads TGCGCCAGCAGCCCCGCTCCGATGTATCGGAATGGCTACACCTTC. This codes for CASSPAPMYRNGYTF.

This clonotype has ten or more counts. The chain is built from TRBV7-8 and TRBJ2-1, with 9 bases matching TRBD2. The CDR3 sequence is 14 residues long. Germline CDR1 reads SGHVS; CDR2 reads FQNEAQ. V trimming: 8 bases; J trimming: 7 bases; junction bases outside the gene matches: 9. CDR3 in DNA: TGTGCCAGCGGTCTGCGGGAGGGCCGGAATGAGCAGTTCTTC. This encodes CASGLREGRNEQFF.

J is TRBJ2-5 and V is TRBV10-3; D may match TRBD1 or TRBD2 (5 bases each). This CDR3 comprises 16 residues. V dropped 0 bases and J dropped 0 bases, with 11 bases sitting between them. The germline V gene encodes CDR1 ENHRY and CDR2 SYGVKD. CDR3 amino acids: CAISESRVGDQETQYF. CDR3 bases: TGTGCCATCAGTGAGTCCAGGGTGGGGGACCAAGAGACCCAGTACTTC.

This clonotype occurred many times. The chain combines TRBV7-6 with TRBJ2-3, with D uncertain. The germline V gene has CDR1 SGHVS and CDR2 FNYEAQ. The CDR3 has 16 amino acids. Between the trimmed V and J ends, which lost 6 bases and 2 bases, there was a span of 18 bases. This CDR3 reads CASRTSFHIPTDTQYF. The DNA for the CDR3 is TGTGCCAGCAGAACCAGCTTCCATATTCCCACAGATACGCAGTATTTT.

This clonotype was detected only a few times. This rearrangement joins TRBV24-1 to TRBJ2-5; D unresolved. CDR1 KGHDR and CDR2 SFDVKD come from the germline V gene. This CDR3 region has 14 residues. Trimming pared 4 bases from V and 2 bases from J, leaving 10 bases between. The CDR3: CATSETNGQETQYF. CDR3 DNA: TGTGCCACCAGTGAAACAAATGGGCAAGAGACCCAGTACTTC.